Presented here are 13 T cell receptor beta chains from one specimen sequenced in a study of shared clonotypes between healthy human individuals. CD45RO-negative, CCR7-positively selected cells formed the naive CD8 fraction, excluding terminally differentiated effector memory CD45RA+ cells. The data were produced by immunoSEQ multiplex PCR, yet TCRdb's version contains in-frame clones alone and is incomplete. The table lists millions of clones, 85% to 95% of them singletons. Material: naive CD8+ T cells from PBMCs. These receptors all come from a man aged 18 to 30 in good health. Some clones in this sample may be carry-over from other donors' samples.

The chain recombines TRBV9 with TRBJ2-1, with 9 bases fitting TRBD2. There are 15 residues in the CDR3. The V gene's germline CDR1 is SGDLS and CDR2 YYNGEE. V shed 1 base and J 9 bases; nucleotides not matched to a gene: 8. Written as DNA, the CDR3 is TGTGCCAGCAGCGTATACGGCGGGAGGGCTGGTGAGCAGTTCTTC. Its translation is CASSVYGGRAGEQFF. The complete variable domain, with remaining parts taken from reference TRBV9 and TRBJ2-1, reads DSGVTQTPKHLITATGQRVTLRCSPRSGDLSVYWYQQSLDQGLQFLIQYYNGEERAKGNILERFSAQQFPDLHSELNLSSLELGDSALYFCASSVYGGRAGEQFFGPGTRLTVL.

The V call is TRBV4-1, the J call TRBJ2-3, with a tentative D call TRBD2 (6 bases). CDR1 is MGHRA, CDR2 YSYEKL, per germline. CDR3 size: 16 residues. V lost 4 bases and J 0 bases, leaving 14 bases between the germline ends. CDR3 in DNA: TGCGCCAGCAGCCCCCTGGAGGGAGTTAGCACAGATACGCAGTATTTT. This gives the protein CASSPLEGVSTDTQYF.

The chain has TRBV2 and TRBJ2-7; the D is unclear. V lost 5 bases and J lost 7, with 12 bases in between. The CDR3 has 12 amino acids. Germline assignment: CDR1 SNHLY and CDR2 FYNNEI. The CDR3 reads CASSRTIEEQYF. In DNA, the CDR3 is TGTGCCAGCAGTCGGACGATCGAAGAGCAGTACTTC.

A remark on this clone: Other nucleotide sequences from this sample produce the same CDR3. This chain joins TRBV27 and TRBJ2-6; D is undetermined. The CDR3 sequence is 16 residues long. Trimming shortened V by 0 bases and J by 0 bases, and 6 bases separated the two germline ends. CDR1 and CDR2 (germline): MNHEY, SMNVEV (reference sequence). The CDR3 region is CASSLSAGSGANVLTF. CDR3 sequence (DNA): TGTGCCAGCAGTTTATCAGCAGGCTCTGGGGCCAACGTCCTGACTTTC.

V is TRBV15 and J is TRBJ1-5, with D possibly TRBD1 on 5 matching bases. The germline CDR1 and CDR2 sequences are LNHNV and YYDKDF (reference sequence). The V end was cut by 5 bases, the J end by 3 bases, with 17 bases between. The length of the CDR3 is 16 residues. The chain's CDR3 is CATSPRPLGVNQPQHF. DNA of the CDR3: TGTGCCACCAGCCCCCGTCCCTTAGGGGTCAATCAGCCCCAGCATTTT.

The V gene is TRBV9, the J gene TRBJ2-7; tentative D call: TRBD1 (5 bases). The CDR3 is made up of 14 amino acids. Germline CDR1 and CDR2: SGDLS and YYNGEE. Trimming shortened V by 3 bases and J by 0 bases, and 10 bases separated the two germline ends. The CDR3 coding sequence is TGTGCCAGCAGCGGTAAAGACAGCTCCTACGAGCAGTACTTC. This sequence encodes CASSGKDSSYEQYF.

The chain uses TRBV7-8 and TRBJ2-2; 14 nucleotides match TRBD2. The CDR3 spans 18 residues. V gave up 4 bases and J gave up 5 bases; unmatched junction bases: 9. Looked up from germline, CDR1 is SGHVS and CDR2 is FQNEAQ. CDR3 sequence reads: CASSYRLAGGPGTGELFF. CDR3 DNA sequence: TGTGCCAGCAGCTACCGACTAGCGGGAGGGCCAGGGACCGGGGAGCTGTTTTTT. Full variable domain (remainder filled in from reference TRBV7-8 and TRBJ2-2): GAGVSQSPRYKVAKRGQDVALRCDPISGHVSLFWYQQALGQGPEFLTYFQNEAQLDKSGLPSDRFFAERPEGSVSTLKIQRTQQEDSAVYLCASSYRLAGGPGTGELFFGEGSRLTVL.

This rearrangement joins TRBV10-2 to TRBJ2-3, with D unresolved. CDR1 is WSHSY, CDR2 SAAADI, per germline. Trimming stripped 6 bases from V and 0 bases from J, with 19 bases between. CDR3 length: 17 residues. CDR3 protein: CASSRFQTPSSTDTQYF. The CDR3 DNA follows: TGCGCCAGCAGCCGTTTTCAAACTCCCTCTAGCACAGATACGCAGTATTTT.

The chain combines TRBV5-1 with TRBJ2-7; D gene uncertain. The length of the CDR3 is 14 residues. Germline-derived CDR1 and CDR2 are SGHRS and YFSETQ. Between the trimmed V and J ends, which lost 0 bases and 2 bases, there was a span of 9 bases. The CDR3 loop is CASSLDSLAYEQYF. The CDR3 DNA reads TGCGCCAGCAGCTTGGATAGCCTCGCCTACGAGCAGTACTTC.

V is TRBV29-1 and J is TRBJ2-7; 7 bases are shared with TRBD1. Trimming removed 6 bases from V and 0 bases from J; junction bases left unmatched: 5. This CDR3 is 13 amino acids long. In germline, CDR1 is SQVTM, CDR2 ANQGSEA. The CDR3 here is CSVCDRASYEQYF. In DNA, the CDR3 is TGCAGCGTGTGCGACAGGGCCTCCTACGAGCAGTACTTC.

V gene TRBV10-3 combines with J gene TRBJ2-1, with 7 bases matching TRBD2. The CDR3 loop spans 12 amino acids. Germline CDR1 ENHRY, CDR2 SYGVKD. The V and J ends lost 6 bases and 7 bases, in that order; junction bases with no gene match: 3. The CDR3 region has the DNA TGTGCCATCAGGGGACTAAGAAATGAGCAGTTCTTC. Protein sequence: CAIRGLRNEQFF.

As regards this clone: Other DNA variants within this sample encode the same CDR3. This rearrangement joins TRBV14 to TRBJ1-2; D gene unclear. CDR1 SGHDN and CDR2 FVKESK come from the germline V gene. This CDR3 has 13 amino acids. V lost 1 base and J lost 4, with 7 bases in between. CDR3 sequence: CASSQGRSYGYTF. CDR3 DNA sequence: TGTGCCAGCAGCCAAGGTCGTAGCTATGGCTACACCTTC.

In nucleotides, the CDR3 is TGTGCCAGCAGCTCGAGCCAGTTATACGGGGGCAAAAACATTCAGTACTTC. This sequence encodes CASSSSQLYGGKNIQYF. V is TRBV7-9 and J is TRBJ2-4, with D tentatively TRBD2 (6 bases). The V end was cut by 4 bases, the J end by 3 bases, with 19 bases between. The CDR3 loop spans 17 amino acids. Germline CDR1 SEHNR, CDR2 FQNEAQ (reference sequence).